Below are 26 T cell receptor beta chains sequenced from a single sample in a study of cytomegalovirus exposure and HLA in healthy donors. The PCR was carried out with 60 Vbeta primers and 13 Jbeta primers. Clones were read by immunoSEQ multiplex PCR, and TCRdb kept only the in-frame ones, dropping some. The sample consists of roughly 100,000 clones, almost 80% of them appearing once. Sequenced material: PBMCs. These receptors were taken from a man in his 60s in good health and CMV-seropositive.

This clone was seen a few times. This chain connects TRBV5-1 to TRBJ1-1; unclear D gene. Trimming pared 3 bases from V and 4 bases from J, leaving 13 bases between. CDR3 length: 14 residues. CDR1 and CDR2 from the germline V gene are SGHRS and YFSETQ. The CDR3 nucleotides read TGCGCCAGCAGCTCGGGAGGGATTCCCACTGAAGCTTTCTTT. As protein: CASSSGGIPTEAFF.

This clone has more than one count but fewer than ten. V gene TRBV4-1 combines with J gene TRBJ1-1, with a possible D match to TRBD1 (5 bases). Trimming stripped 0 bases from V and 6 bases from J, with 11 bases between. This CDR3 is 14 amino acids long. Germline V gene sequence: CDR1 MGHRA, CDR2 YSYEKL. This chain's CDR3 is CASSQDRGRAEAFF. DNA for the CDR3: TGCGCCAGCAGCCAAGATAGGGGTCGGGCTGAAGCTTTCTTT.

The chain employs TRBV5-1 and TRBJ1-2; 9 positions match TRBD1. The trim removed 4 bases at V and 5 bases at J, leaving 6 bases unmatched. Germline CDR1 and CDR2: SGHRS and YFSETQ. The CDR3 extends over 14 amino acids. The CDR3 spells CASSRRTGEYGYTF. The CDR3, as DNA: TGCGCCAGCAGCCGACGGACAGGGGAATATGGCTACACCTTC.

With regard to this clone: Additional DNA sequences in this sample encode the identical CDR3. V gene TRBV5-5 combines with J gene TRBJ2-2; D is uncertain. The CDR3 covers 15 residues. Trimming shortened V by 0 bases and J by 2 bases, and 8 bases separated the two germline ends. CDR1 is SGHKS, CDR2 YYEKEE, per germline (reference sequence). CDR3 nucleotides: TGTGCCAGCAGCTTGGGTCGCACTAACACCGGGGAGCTGTTTTTT. This translates into CASSLGRTNTGELFF.

The rearrangement joins TRBV4-1 to TRBJ2-7; TRBD2 might be the D (5 bases). V was trimmed by 6 bases and J by 0 bases, leaving 12 bases between them. The CDR3 consists of 14 residues. Germline CDR1 and CDR2: MGHRA and YSYEKL. The DNA of the CDR3 is TGCGCCAGCAGGACCACTCGGGGCTCCTACGAGCAGTACTTC. Translating gives CASRTTRGSYEQYF.

V and J are TRBV7-6 and TRBJ2-2, with 11 bases that match TRBD2. Germline CDR1 reads SGHVS; CDR2 reads FNYEAQ. The V segment lost 5 bases and the J segment 0 bases; nucleotides outside the gene matches: 2. The CDR3 is 16 amino acids. The CDR3 nucleotides are TGTGCCAGCAGCCTGACTAGCGGGGCGAACACCGGGGAGCTGTTTTTT. Residues: CASSLTSGANTGELFF.

On this clone itself: The same CDR3 is also encoded by other DNA sequences in this sample. The chain carries TRBV7-2 and TRBJ2-5; D unresolved. V was trimmed by 5 bases and J by 5 bases, leaving 6 bases between them. Germline CDR1 reads SGHTA; CDR2 reads FQGNSA. The CDR3 sequence is 11 residues long. This CDR3 is CASSPRETQYF. The CDR3 DNA sequence: TGTGCCAGCAGCCCTAGGGAGACCCAGTACTTC.

A single count supports this clone. V and J are TRBV19 and TRBJ2-7, with D possibly being TRBD1 (6 bases). The V gene lost 5 bases and the J gene lost 0 bases, with 11 bases spanning the gap. CDR3 length: 14 amino acids. Germline loops: CDR1 LNHDA, CDR2 SQIVND (reference sequence). CDR3 coding DNA: TGTGCCAGTAGTCCTCGACAGGTCTCCTACGAGCAGTACTTC. As protein: CASSPRQVSYEQYF.

The chain is built from TRBV18 and TRBJ1-2; 7 nucleotides line up with TRBD1. J was trimmed by 4 bases and V by 3 bases; bases with no gene match: 5. CDR1 and CDR2 (germline): KGHSH, LQKENI. The CDR3 spans 14 residues. In DNA, the CDR3 is TGTGCCAGCTCACCTCCAGGGGGGCCCTATGGCTACACCTTC. Translated: CASSPPGGPYGYTF.

The chain couples TRBV6-5 to TRBJ2-2; the match to TRBD1 covers 7 bases. The CDR3 length is 15 residues. In germline, CDR1 is MNHEY, CDR2 SVGAGI. V was pared by 0 bases and J by 4 bases, with 2 bases of the junction left unmatched. The CDR3 loop reads CASSYSNRGTGELFF. As DNA, the CDR3 is TGTGCCAGCAGTTACTCGAACAGGGGCACCGGGGAGCTGTTTTTT.

This rearrangement joins TRBV15 to TRBJ2-7; D is unresolved. In germline, CDR1 is LNHNV, CDR2 YYDKDF (reference sequence). The CDR3 is 14 residues long. V lost 0 bases to trimming and J lost 8 bases, with 14 bases between them. In DNA form, the CDR3 reads TGTGCCACCAGCAGAGATATCACAACTACTCAGCAGTACTTC. Its translation: CATSRDITTTQQYF.

This chain joins TRBV11-2 and TRBJ2-1, with 8 bases identical to TRBD2. The CDR3 runs to 16 residues. With V trimmed by 1 base and J by 3 bases, 5 bases remained unmatched. Germline V lookup: CDR1 SGHAT, CDR2 FQNNGV. For the CDR3, the DNA is TGTGCCAGCAGCTTAGTAGCGGGGTCAGGCTACAATGAGCAGTTCTTC. Translation: CASSLVAGSGYNEQFF.

The V call is TRBV9, the J call TRBJ1-2, with TRBD1 as a possible D gene (6 bases). The CDR3 has 15 residues. Looked up from germline, CDR1 is SGDLS and CDR2 is YYNGEE. Deletions cut 0 bases from V and 4 bases from J, with 13 bases between. This CDR3 is CASSVARGIGYGYTF. CDR3 nucleotide sequence: TGTGCCAGCAGCGTAGCCAGGGGTATAGGCTATGGCTACACCTTC.

The rearrangement joins TRBV7-7 to TRBJ1-1, with a tentative D call TRBD1 (6 bases). From germline, CDR1 is SSHAT and CDR2 FNYEAQ (reference sequence). This CDR3 comprises 13 residues. Trimming stripped 5 bases from V and 3 bases from J, with 10 bases between. The CDR3 bases are TGTGCCAGCAGCCTTAACAGGGACACTGAAGCTTTCTTT. This gives the protein CASSLNRDTEAFF.

This clone was seen just once. The J gene is TRBJ1-4, the V gene TRBV7-9; a possible D gene is TRBD1 (6 bases). Per germline, CDR1 SEHNR and CDR2 FQNEAQ (reference sequence). This CDR3 region has 13 residues. V lost 3 bases, J lost 8 bases, and 10 bases lay in between. CDR3 coding DNA: TGTGCCAGCAGCTTCGGGCAGGGGGAAAAACTGTTTTTT. It specifies CASSFGQGEKLFF.

The DNA for the CDR3 is TGTGCCAGTAGTAACGGACTTTACGAGCAGTACTTC. This translates into CASSNGLYEQYF. The chain uses TRBV19 and TRBJ2-7, with D possibly TRBD2 on 5 matching bases. CDR1 LNHDA and CDR2 SQIVND come from the germline V gene (reference sequence). The V end was cut by 4 bases, the J end by 4 bases, with 8 bases between. This CDR3 has 12 amino acids.

In this sample, this clone turned up once. V gene TRBV29-1 combines with J gene TRBJ2-7; weak D call: TRBD1 (6 bases). Germline assignment: CDR1 SQVTM and CDR2 ANQGSEA. V gave up 7 bases and J gave up 3 bases, with 10 bases separating them. The CDR3 sequence is 11 residues long. The CDR3 DNA reads as TGCAGCGCCGGGGACAACTACGAGCAGTACTTC. It yields the protein CSAGDNYEQYF.

This sequence joins TRBV11-1 and TRBJ2-1, with TRBD1 matching over 9 bases. The V gene end was trimmed by 6 bases and the J gene end by 4 bases; junction bases not matched to a gene: 7. This CDR3 has 15 residues. In germline, CDR1 is SGHAT, CDR2 FQDESV (reference sequence). Written as DNA, the CDR3 is TGTGCCAGCAGGACGTCGGGACAGGGTTACAATGAGCAGTTCTTC. Translated: CASRTSGQGYNEQFF.

The rearrangement uses TRBV5-1 and TRBJ1-2, with 9 nucleotides matching TRBD1. Germline lookup yields CDR1 SGHRS and CDR2 YFSETQ. The V segment lost 3 bases and the J segment 4 bases; nucleotides outside the gene matches: 4. The CDR3 contains 14 residues. This chain's CDR3 is CASSSDRGVYGYTF. As DNA, the CDR3 is TGCGCCAGCAGCTCGGACAGGGGTGTCTATGGCTACACCTTC.

This chain uses TRBV5-1 with TRBJ2-7; D ambiguous. The CDR3 contains 13 residues. The ends were cut back, 1 base at V and 3 bases at J, with 8 bases in the middle. The germline CDR1 and CDR2 sequences are SGHRS and YFSETQ. The DNA for the CDR3 is TGCGCCAGCAGCTTGCTAGGTAACTACGAGCAGTACTTC. This codes for CASSLLGNYEQYF.

The V gene is TRBV19, the J gene TRBJ2-7; possibly TRBD1 for D (6 bases). V was shortened by 4 bases and J by 1 base, with 11 bases between the two germline ends. Germline CDR1 reads LNHDA; CDR2 reads SQIVND (reference sequence). The CDR3 contains 14 residues. Here the CDR3 reads CASSNWTASYEQYF. In nucleotides, the CDR3 is TGTGCCAGTAGTAATTGGACAGCTTCCTACGAGCAGTACTTC.

The chain is built from TRBV19 and TRBJ1-4; possible D gene TRBD1, 6 bases. This CDR3 spans 15 amino acids. Trimming removed 5 bases at V and 7 bases at J, with 17 bases between. The germline V gene has CDR1 LNHDA and CDR2 SQIVND (reference sequence). The DNA of the CDR3 is TGTGCCAGTAGTGGGGGCCTTCGCCGCCCTGAAAAACTGTTTTTT. As protein: CASSGGLRRPEKLFF.

The chain has TRBV27 and TRBJ2-3; 9 bases fit TRBD1. Looked up from germline, CDR1 is MNHEY and CDR2 is SMNVEV (reference sequence). This CDR3 comprises 15 residues. The trim removed 5 bases at V and 2 bases at J, leaving 5 bases unmatched. The CDR3 region is CASSVRDRVTDTQYF. The DNA of the CDR3 is TGTGCCAGCAGTGTCCGGGACAGGGTCACAGATACGCAGTATTTT.

V gene TRBV5-1 combines with J gene TRBJ2-1; D might be TRBD2 (5 bases). V was pared by 1 base and J by 0 bases, with 11 bases between. The CDR3 spans 16 residues. The V gene's germline CDR1 is SGHRS and CDR2 YFSETQ. The CDR3 loop is CASSLPLAGSYNEQFF. The DNA for the CDR3 is TGCGCCAGCAGCTTGCCCCTAGCCGGCTCCTACAATGAGCAGTTCTTC.

This CDR3 reads CASSQQTGGAGSTDTQYF. CDR3 nucleotides: TGCGCCAGCAGCCAGCAGACCGGGGGGGCCGGTAGCACAGATACGCAGTATTTT. V gene TRBV4-1 combines with J gene TRBJ2-3, with 8 positions matching TRBD2. The CDR3 loop spans 18 amino acids. With 3 bases clipped from V and 0 bases from J, the junction kept 11 bases outside the gene matches. Germline lookup yields CDR1 MGHRA and CDR2 YSYEKL.

The CDR3 loop reads CAWSLGAGVSYEQYF. The CDR3 DNA follows: TGTGCCTGGAGTTTAGGGGCGGGAGTTTCCTACGAGCAGTACTTC. This chain connects TRBV30 to TRBJ2-5; the match to TRBD2 covers 7 bases. TRBJ2-7 explains the end of the DNA better; the J call may be wrong. The CDR3 runs 15 residues. Germline-derived CDR1 and CDR2 are GTSNPN and SVGIG (reference sequence).